A selection of T cell receptor beta chains follows, all from one sample in a study of T-cell memory formation after mild COVID-19. One entry per CDR3 protein results from TCRdb running MiXCR on the 5' RACE reads. The table includes about 600,000 distinct CDR3 sequences, about 20% detected once. The sequenced sample was PBMCs or a T cell subset sorted from them (not recorded which). The receptors were gathered from an adult woman who had mild COVID-19 (a few samples of this study predate the infection). Cell type and time point are not known. Both conserved end residues are part of each CDR3. Fields, in order: clone size, D gene, V gene, CDR3 length, J gene, CDR3 protein, CDR3 DNA. A D gene is named only where the DNA matches it firmly. Some rows mark clone size as missing; the rest say once, few, many or name a class of expanded clone.

few	.	TRBV20-1	16	TRBJ2-2	CSARDASAGNTGELFF	TGCAGTGCTAGAGATGCGTCAGCCGGAAACACCGGGGAGCTGTTTTTT
few	TRBD2	TRBV20-1	15	TRBJ2-3	CSASSLAGNSDTQYF	TGCAGTGCTAGTAGCCTAGCGGGAAATTCAGATACGCAGTATTTT
.	TRBD1	TRBV9	12	TRBJ2-5	CASSSQGDFQYF	TGTGCCAGCAGCTCCCAGGGGGATTTCCAGTACTTC
.	.	TRBV5-1	18	TRBJ1-4	CASSARPRGLPPDEKLFF	TGCGCCAGCAGCGCCCGGCCCCGGGGTCTCCCCCCTGATGAAAAACTGTTTTTT
.	TRBD1	TRBV7-8	15	TRBJ1-1	CASSFGARGRTEAFF	TGTGCCAGCAGCTTCGGGGCCAGGGGGCGTACTGAAGCTTTCTTT
many	TRBD1	TRBV27	14	TRBJ2-7	CASSFRQGVYEQYF	TGTGCCAGCAGTTTCCGACAGGGGGTCTACGAGCAGTACTTC
.	.	TRBV20-1	13	TRBJ1-2	CSARGHLGYGYTF	TGCAGTGCTAGGGGACACCTGGGCTATGGCTACACCTTC
many	.	TRBV12-3/TRBV12-4	12	TRBJ1-5	CASSSGDQPQHF	TGTGCCAGCAGTTCGGGGGACCAGCCCCAGCATTTT
.	TRBD1	TRBV15	16	TRBJ1-2	CATSSVRTGGGGGYTF	TGTGCCACCAGCAGCGTTAGGACAGGGGGCGGCGGTGGCTACACCTTC
few	TRBD2	TRBV3-1	17	TRBJ2-7	CASSQDLAGGITYEQYF	TGTGCCAGCAGCCAAGATCTTGCGGGAGGGATCACCTACGAGCAGTACTTC
.	.	TRBV11-2	13	TRBJ2-7	CASSQGHLYEQYF	TGTGCCAGCAGCCAAGGACATCTATACGAGCAGTACTTC
.	TRBD2	TRBV29-1	15	TRBJ2-7	CSVEEGGRPSYEQYF	TGCAGCGTTGAAGAAGGCGGGAGGCCCTCCTACGAGCAGTACTTC
.	.	TRBV29-1	15	TRBJ2-3	CSVEETGLDTDTQYF	TGCAGCGTTGAGGAGACCGGTCTGGACACAGATACGCAGTATTTT
.	TRBD2	TRBV29-1	15	TRBJ2-1	CSVLQGLAVYNEQFF	TGCAGCGTTCTCCAGGGACTAGCGGTGTACAATGAGCAGTTCTTC
.	.	TRBV14	12	TRBJ1-1	CASSQGYSEAFF	TGTGCCAGCAGCCAAGGGTACTCTGAAGCTTTCTTT
few	TRBD2	TRBV4-2	16	TRBJ2-7	CASSHGGTSGSYEQYF	TGTGCCAGCAGCCACGGCGGGACTAGCGGGTCCTACGAGCAGTACTTC
.	.	TRBV6-5	12	TRBJ2-1	CASSVGASVQFF	TGTGCCAGCAGTGTGGGGGCTAGCGTTCAGTTCTTC
.	TRBD1	TRBV4-2	14	TRBJ2-1	CASSPTGGHNEQFF	TGTGCCAGCAGCCCGACAGGGGGCCACAATGAGCAGTTCTTC
few	TRBD1	TRBV29-1	14	TRBJ2-7	CSVDTDRDPYEQYF	TGCAGCGTCGACACAGACAGGGACCCCTACGAGCAGTACTTC
.	TRBD1	TRBV13	14	TRBJ1-2	CASSHEDRVHGYTF	TGTGCCAGCAGCCATGAGGACAGGGTTCATGGCTACACCTTC
few	TRBD2	TRBV20-1	14	TRBJ2-3	CSGGTSAGTDTQYF	TGCAGTGGAGGAACTAGCGCGGGCACAGATACGCAGTATTTT
.	.	TRBV7-8	13	TRBJ2-3	CASSSGDVDTQYF	TGTGCCAGCAGCTCCGGCGACGTCGATACGCAGTATTTT
.	TRBD2	TRBV7-8	17	TRBJ2-7	CASSPSRTSGISYEQYF	TGTGCCAGCAGCCCCTCGCGGACTAGCGGGATCTCCTACGAGCAGTACTTC
.	.	TRBV5-1	16	TRBJ2-2	CASSNLQGPPTGELFF	TGCGCCAGCAGCAACCTCCAGGGACCACCCACCGGGGAGCTGTTTTTT
few	TRBD2	TRBV7-8	15	TRBJ2-1	CASSLMRGYYNEQFF	TGTGCCAGCAGCCTAATGCGGGGGTACTACAATGAGCAGTTCTTC
.	TRBD1	TRBV27	15	TRBJ2-1	CASSLFGTGYNEQFF	TGTGCCAGCAGTTTATTTGGGACAGGCTACAATGAGCAGTTCTTC